The sequence of this TCR beta chain was determined in a study of OX40 agonist ivuxolimab in advanced cancers. Looked up from germline, CDR1 is MNHNS and CDR2 is SASEGT. V gave up 2 bases and J gave up 0 bases, with 14 bases separating them. This CDR3 contains 16 residues. Study-level points and caveats: Clonal expansion by week 6 occurred in CD4+ and CD8+ blood T cells (at 0.1 to 3.0 mg/kg).

The repertoire was sequenced with immunoSEQ multiplex PCR; TCRdb's copy has only in-frame clones and lacks some. The profile covers over 25,000 clones, with roughly four fifths appearing a single time and around 28% taken by the ten largest. A word on this clone: Its antigen is undetermined.

The rearrangement links TRBV6-1 to TRBJ2-7; no reliable D call. The specimen was CD4+ or CD8+ T cells sorted from blood, collected in a trial of the OX40 agonist ivuxolimab. The sequence was collected from an adult with an advanced solid tumor such as melanoma, head and neck, liver or kidney cancer. CDR3 nucleotide sequence: TGTGCCAGCAGTGAATTTGGGCAAATCGGCTCCTACGAGCAGTACTTC. Encoded protein: CASSEFGQIGSYEQYF.